These 2 T cell receptor beta chains were sequenced from one sample in a study of blood T cell repertoires in COVID-19. Assay: immunoSEQ multiplex PCR; the TCRdb copy retains only in-frame clones and omits some. The data hold approximately 70,000 clones, with approximately 92% observed a single time. The sample was peripheral blood. The receptors come from a human donor with active COVID-19. The donor label of this sample is uncertain.

The V call is TRBV11-1, the J call TRBJ2-7, with D perhaps matching TRBD1 (7 bases). The CDR3 runs 15 residues. CDR1 is SGHAT and CDR2 is FQDESV in the germline V gene (reference sequence). Deletions cut 1 base from V and 4 bases from J, with 14 bases between. CDR3 in amino acids: CASSLEEGASYEQYF. As DNA, the CDR3 is TGTGCCAGCAGCTTAGAGGAGGGGGCATCGTACGAGCAGTACTTC.

This clone is classed as medium-sized. The rearrangement links TRBV19 to TRBJ2-5, with a tentative D call TRBD1 (5 bases). The CDR3 length is 16 residues. CDR1 is LNHDA and CDR2 is SQIVND in the germline V gene (reference sequence). Trimming took 1 base from V and 1 from J, leaving 13 bases between them. CDR3 bases: TGTGCCAGTAGTATAGTGGGCAGTGGGGCCCAAGAGACCCAGTACTTC. Amino acid sequence: CASSIVGSGAQETQYF.